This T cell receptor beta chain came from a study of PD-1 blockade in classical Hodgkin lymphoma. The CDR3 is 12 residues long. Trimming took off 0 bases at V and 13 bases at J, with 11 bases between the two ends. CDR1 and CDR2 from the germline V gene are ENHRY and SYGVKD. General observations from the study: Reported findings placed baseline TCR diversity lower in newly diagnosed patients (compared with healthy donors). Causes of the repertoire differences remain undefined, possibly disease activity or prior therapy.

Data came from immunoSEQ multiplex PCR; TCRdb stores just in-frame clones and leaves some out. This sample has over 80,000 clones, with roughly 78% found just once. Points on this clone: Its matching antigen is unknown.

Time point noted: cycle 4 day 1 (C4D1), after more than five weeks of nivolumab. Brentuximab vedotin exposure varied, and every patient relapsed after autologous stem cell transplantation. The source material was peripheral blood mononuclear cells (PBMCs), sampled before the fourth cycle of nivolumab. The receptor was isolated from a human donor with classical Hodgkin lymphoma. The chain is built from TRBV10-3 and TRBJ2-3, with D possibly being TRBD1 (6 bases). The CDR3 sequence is CAISESGTREYF. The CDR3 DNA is TGTGCCATCAGTGAGTCGGGGACAAGGGAGTATTTT.